The following is a T cell receptor beta chain sequence with its context. Primed by a sample-barcoded 5' primer and a J-beta primer mix, a second PCR proceeded for about 6 to 11 cycles. A template-switch adaptor containing 12 random nucleotides labeled each cDNA molecule. The study obtained at least 3 million CDR3-containing paired-end reads from every sample. TCRdb analysed the 5' RACE reads with MiXCR anew, one entry per CDR3 protein. Here the sample spans about 780,000 distinct CDR3 sequences, approximately 59% being singletons. It was 9.5 to 10 milliliters of peripheral blood that were drawn from each donor. This record belongs to a study of blood T cells in healthy people across ages. There are 14 residues in the CDR3. Germline V gene lookup returns CDR1 MDHEN and CDR2 SYDVKM. The germline V and J ends were trimmed by 7 bases and 0 bases, with 13 bases remaining between them.

This clonotype was sampled from a man between 25 and 39 years old in good health. The chain uses TRBV28 and TRBJ2-7; D gene unclear. The sequencing sample was made of blood. The CDR3 spells CASKTRAISYEQYF. The DNA for the CDR3 is TGTGCCAGCAAAACCCGGGCTATCTCCTACGAGCAGTACTTC.